This T cell receptor (beta chain) is drawn from a study of blood T cells in healthy people across ages. This clonotype was observed a few times. Its matching antigen is unknown. Germline assignment: CDR1 MNHEY and CDR2 SVGEGT. The V segment lost 6 bases and the J segment 0 bases; nucleotides outside the gene matches: 5. CDR3 size: 15 residues. A sample-barcoded 5' primer and a J-beta primer mix were used in a second PCR of about 7 to 12 cycles. TCRdb redid the calling of the 5' RACE reads with MiXCR, one entry per CDR3 protein. Found here are more than 650,000 distinct CDR3 sequences, about 20% of them singletons; the top ten hold about 22%. Study conclusions and caveats: Both naive CD4+ cell counts and diversity were greater in long-lived donors than in aged donors.

Isolated per sample were at least 7 million PBMCs. Sequenced input: blood. The V call is TRBV6-2 or TRBV6-3, the J call TRBJ1-3, with 7 positions matching TRBD1. The TCR comes from a man between 65 and 85 years old in good health. The CDR3 DNA sequence: TGTGCCAGCAGGAGGGACAGCAACTCTGGAAACACCATATATTTT. This sequence encodes CASRRDSNSGNTIYF.